The 28 T cell receptor beta chains below come from one sample, sequenced in a study of OX40 agonist ivuxolimab in advanced cancers. Measured with immunoSEQ multiplex PCR; TCRdb has only the in-frame clones, and not every one. The sample has about 80,000 clones, 89% seen once; the top ten hold roughly 0.2%. Sample: CD4+ or CD8+ T cells sorted from blood, taken in a trial of the OX40 agonist ivuxolimab. All receptors derive from an adult with an advanced solid tumor such as melanoma, head and neck, liver or kidney cancer.

This clone was counted a few times. This chain connects TRBV5-1 to TRBJ2-5; 11 positions match TRBD1. This CDR3 has 14 residues. Trimming removed 4 bases from V and 5 bases from J; junction bases left unmatched: 4. Germline CDR1 reads SGHRS; CDR2 reads YFSETQ. The CDR3 loop reads CASSPGTGGETQYF. The DNA for the CDR3 is TGCGCCAGCAGCCCGGGGACAGGGGGGGAGACCCAGTACTTC.

V usage is TRBV19 and J usage is TRBJ2-7, with D possibly being TRBD2 (7 bases). Germline V gene sequence: CDR1 LNHDA, CDR2 SQIVND (reference sequence). The CDR3 consists of 16 residues. V was clipped by 4 bases and J by 2 bases, with 18 bases between them. The CDR3 DNA follows: TGTGCCAGTAGTACAACGCTATCGCGGGGGCCCTACGAGCAGTACTTC. This translates into CASSTTLSRGPYEQYF.

This clone has more than one count but fewer than ten. The gene calls are TRBV6-5 and TRBJ1-3; 7 bases are a match to TRBD1. Trimming cost V 4 bases and J 3 bases; bases outside gene matches: 9. Germline CDR1 is MNHEY and CDR2 is SVGAGI. The CDR3 contains 16 residues. The CDR3 sequence is CASSFLPTGYGNTIYF. The CDR3 bases are TGTGCCAGCAGTTTCTTACCGACAGGGTATGGAAACACCATATATTTT.

The V gene is TRBV5-5, the J gene TRBJ2-7, with D perhaps being TRBD1 or TRBD2 (5 bases each). The CDR3 loop spans 12 amino acids. Trimming pared 5 bases from V and 8 bases from J, leaving 14 bases between. Per the germline V gene, CDR1 is SGHKS and CDR2 is YYEKEE (reference sequence). As DNA, the CDR3 is TGTGCCAGCAGGGGACCCTTAAACCAGCAGTACTTC. It translates to CASRGPLNQQYF.

The CDR3 protein is CASSVGARGGYTF. Here the CDR3 DNA reads TGTGCCAGCAGCGTAGGGGCAAGGGGTGGCTACACCTTC. V and J are TRBV9 and TRBJ1-2, with D possibly TRBD1 on 5 matching bases. The CDR3 sequence is 13 residues long. Per germline, CDR1 SGDLS and CDR2 YYNGEE. V shed 0 bases and J shed 7 bases, with 10 bases lying between them. The full variable domain, completed using reference TRBV9 and TRBJ1-2, is DSGVTQTPKHLITATGQRVTLRCSPRSGDLSVYWYQQSLDQGLQFLIQYYNGEERAKGNILERFSAQQFPDLHSELNLSSLELGDSALYFCASSVGARGGYTFGSGTRLTVV.

The chain links TRBV2 to TRBJ2-5; weak D call: TRBD2 (6 bases). This CDR3 has 16 residues. The V and J ends lost 5 bases and 3 bases respectively, with 19 bases between them. CDR1 and CDR2 (germline): SNHLY, FYNNEI. CDR3 residues: CASSTPSGGVKETQYF. CDR3 in DNA: TGTGCCAGCAGTACCCCGTCAGGCGGGGTCAAAGAGACCCAGTACTTC.

The V and J genes are TRBV15 and TRBJ2-7; tentative D call: TRBD2 (6 bases). CDR1 is LNHNV and CDR2 is YYDKDF in the germline V gene (reference sequence). Trimming removed 5 bases at V and 4 bases at J, with 9 bases between. The CDR3 has 12 residues. This CDR3 reads CATSRDFYEQYF. CDR3 DNA sequence: TGTGCCACCAGCCGGGACTTTTACGAGCAGTACTTC.

The rearrangement joins TRBV7-8 to TRBJ1-1; D possibly corresponds to TRBD1 (5 bases). This CDR3 has 18 amino acids. Germline lookup yields CDR1 SGHVS and CDR2 FQNEAQ. V dropped 2 bases and J dropped 0 bases, with 19 bases sitting between them. CDR3 loop: CASSLISRRDSMNTEAFF. In nucleotides, the CDR3 is TGTGCCAGCAGCTTAATTTCTCGTCGAGACAGCATGAACACTGAAGCTTTCTTT.

On this clone itself: Within the sample, other DNA sequences also encode this same CDR3. This chain connects TRBV30 to TRBJ1-2, with D unclear. The CDR3 is 11 amino acids. Germline CDR1 GTSNPN, CDR2 SVGIG (reference sequence). The V gene lost 0 bases and the J gene lost 7 bases, with 6 bases spanning the gap. The DNA for the CDR3 is TGTGCCTGGAGTGTACCGGGTGGCTACACCTTC. Translation: CAWSVPGGYTF.

This chain connects TRBV5-4 to TRBJ2-7; TRBD1 matches 9 bases. Unmatched junction bases numbered 7, after V lost 4 bases and J lost 5 bases. Germline V gene sequence: CDR1 SGHNT, CDR2 YYREEE (reference sequence). The CDR3 consists of 14 residues. The CDR3 coding sequence is TGTGCCAGCAGCCAGGGACAGGGAGGCAACGAGCAGTACTTC. It is translated as CASSQGQGGNEQYF. Full variable domain (rest looked up from reference TRBV5-4 and TRBJ2-7): ETGVTQSPTHLIKTRGQQVTLRCSSQSGHNTVSWYQQALGQGPQFIFQYYREEENGRGNFPPRFSGLQFPNYSSELNVNALELDDSALYLCASSQGQGGNEQYFGPGTRLTVT.

The chain employs TRBV7-3 and TRBJ2-2, with 9 bases matching TRBD2. The CDR3 sequence is 16 residues long. Germline CDR1 SGHTA, CDR2 FQGTGA. With 4 bases clipped from V and 5 bases from J, the junction kept 8 bases outside the gene matches. The chain's CDR3 is CASSSLAGAGTGELFF. DNA of the CDR3: TGTGCCAGCAGCTCCTTAGCGGGAGCAGGAACCGGGGAGCTGTTTTTT.

This clone has a single count. This chain connects TRBV6-5 to TRBJ2-1, with TRBD2 matching 7 bases. This CDR3 region has 15 residues. CDR1 is MNHEY, CDR2 SVGAGI, per germline. The V and J ends lost 7 bases and 0 bases, in that order; junction bases with no gene match: 6. CDR3 sequence (DNA): TGTGCCAGCAACCAACGGACTAGCTCCTACAATGAGCAGTTCTTC. This codes for CASNQRTSSYNEQFF.

The CDR3 loop reads CASSQDRGARVGELFF. The CDR3 coding sequence is TGTGCCAGCAGCCAAGATCGGGGGGCGCGGGTCGGGGAGCTGTTTTTT. The V gene is TRBV14, the J gene TRBJ2-2; D may be TRBD2 (7 bases). V was clipped by 0 bases and J by 7 bases, with 15 bases between them. Germline V CDR1 and CDR2: SGHDN, FVKESK. This CDR3 region has 16 residues.

J is TRBJ2-2 and V is TRBV18; TRBD1 aligns across 8 bases. Germline V gives CDR1 KGHSH, CDR2 LQKENI. The CDR3 runs to 16 residues. V was clipped by 6 bases and J by 1 base; unmatched bases: 7. CDR3 sequence (DNA): TGTGCCAGCTCTCAAACCGGGACAGGGAACACCGGGGAGCTGTTTTTT. Encoded protein: CASSQTGTGNTGELFF.

This sequence joins TRBV30 and TRBJ1-6, with 10 bases lining up with TRBD1. The ends lost 7 bases at V and 10 bases at J; junction bases unmatched: 10. The germline gives CDR1 GTSNPN, CDR2 SVGIG (reference sequence). The CDR3 contains 14 residues. CDR3 DNA: TGTGCCTACCGGCTGACAGGGGGCAACTCACCCCTCCACTTT. Encoded protein: CAYRLTGGNSPLHF.

This chain joins TRBV5-8 and TRBJ2-7, with 7 bases lining up with TRBD2. J lost 6 bases, V lost 2 bases, and 8 bases had no gene match. This CDR3 contains 14 residues. The V gene's germline CDR1 is SGHTS and CDR2 YDEGEE. This CDR3 reads CASSFLAGESEQYF. The CDR3 DNA reads TGTGCCAGCAGCTTTCTTGCGGGAGAATCCGAGCAGTACTTC.

J is TRBJ2-7 and V is TRBV7-9, with TRBD2 matching 7 bases. This CDR3 has 14 amino acids. The V and J ends lost 3 bases and 7 bases, in that order; junction bases with no gene match: 9. Germline V CDR1 and CDR2: SEHNR, FQNEAQ (reference sequence). CDR3 DNA sequence: TGTGCCAGCAGCTTCGAGGGAGGGTTAGGGGAGCAGTACTTC. This sequence encodes CASSFEGGLGEQYF.

This chain uses TRBV2 with TRBJ1-5, with D possibly matching TRBD1 (5 bases). The CDR3 spans 16 residues. Germline V gene data show CDR1 as SNHLY and CDR2 as FYNNEI. V was cut by 1 base and J by 8 bases, with 18 bases left in between. The CDR3 region has the DNA TGTGCCAGCAGTGAAGGGGCCCGGGGCCTTCGGGAGCCCCAGCATTTT. This sequence encodes CASSEGARGLREPQHF.

This clone was recorded only once. This chain connects TRBV28 to TRBJ2-2; TRBD2 agrees at 12 bases. The V gene end was trimmed by 0 bases and the J gene end by 6 bases; junction bases not matched to a gene: 5. This CDR3 spans 17 amino acids. Looked up from germline, CDR1 is MDHEN and CDR2 is SYDVKM. CDR3 residues: CASSLWKLAGGPGELFF. In DNA form, the CDR3 reads TGTGCCAGCAGTTTATGGAAACTAGCGGGAGGTCCCGGGGAGCTGTTTTTT.

The chain couples TRBV4-1 to TRBJ2-1, with 13 bases identical to TRBD2. The trim removed 3 bases at V and 1 base at J, leaving 0 bases unmatched. Germline V gene data show CDR1 as MGHRA and CDR2 as YSYEKL. The CDR3 runs to 16 residues. CDR3 in amino acids: CASSQGLAGSYNEQFF. The CDR3 DNA is TGCGCCAGCAGCCAGGGACTAGCGGGATCCTACAATGAGCAGTTCTTC.

V is TRBV5-1 and J is TRBJ1-1; 7 bases fit TRBD1. Germline loops: CDR1 SGHRS, CDR2 YFSETQ. The J segment lost 5 bases and the V segment lost 4 bases, leaving 17 bases of the junction unmatched. This CDR3 is built from 17 residues. The CDR3 sequence: CASSPHLIGGPGTEAFF. Written as DNA, the CDR3 is TGCGCCAGCAGCCCGCACCTAATAGGGGGCCCGGGGACTGAAGCTTTCTTT.

The J gene is TRBJ1-6, the V gene TRBV6-5; D may be TRBD1 (6 bases). From germline, CDR1 is MNHEY and CDR2 SVGAGI. The CDR3 length is 15 residues. CDR3 loop: CASRGHPPYNSPLHF. Written as DNA, the CDR3 is TGTGCATCCAGGGGTCACCCCCCTTATAATTCACCCCTCCACTTT.

Regarding this clone: Different DNA sequences within this sample yield the same CDR3. The CDR3 bases are TGTGCCTGGAGACCATACAATGAGCAGTTCTTC. This codes for CAWRPYNEQFF. This rearrangement joins TRBV30 to TRBJ2-1; D gene ambiguous. This CDR3 has 11 residues. V was trimmed by 3 bases and J by 4 bases, leaving 4 bases between them. In germline, CDR1 is GTSNPN, CDR2 SVGIG (reference sequence). The full variable domain, completed using reference TRBV30 and TRBJ2-1, is SQTIHQWPATLVQPVGSPLSLECTVEGTSNPNLYWYRQAAGRGLQLLFYSVGIGQISSEVPQNLSASRPQDRQFILSSKKLLLSDSGFYLCAWRPYNEQFFGPGTRLTVL.

V and J are TRBV30 and TRBJ1-5; tentative D call: TRBD1 (6 bases). Germline CDR1 is GTSNPN and CDR2 is SVGIG (reference sequence). V was cut by 3 bases and J by 5 bases, with 14 bases left in between. This CDR3 contains 14 residues. The CDR3 loop is CAWRTTGGHQPQHF. The CDR3 nucleotides are TGTGCCTGGAGGACAACTGGGGGGCATCAGCCCCAGCATTTT.

This chain links TRBV5-1 with TRBJ1-3; no clear D gene. The CDR3 runs to 16 residues. In germline, CDR1 is SGHRS, CDR2 YFSETQ. Trimming removed 2 bases from V and 4 bases from J, with 16 bases in between. This CDR3 reads CASSLTVSQGGNTIYF. The CDR3 DNA follows: TGCGCCAGCAGCTTAACGGTTTCTCAAGGGGGAAACACCATATATTTT.

This clone was observed many times. The chain joins TRBV7-9 to TRBJ1-5; D not resolved. Germline assignment: CDR1 SEHNR and CDR2 FQNEAQ (reference sequence). Trimming shortened V by 5 bases and J by 2 bases, and 22 bases separated the two germline ends. The CDR3 has 18 amino acids. For the CDR3, the DNA is TGTGCCAGCAGCGCCGAGGGCATAAGCGGGCGACGCAATCAGCCCCAGCATTTT. Protein product: CASSAEGISGRRNQPQHF.

In this sample, this clone turned up a few times. This sequence joins TRBV9 and TRBJ1-3, with D uncertain. Germline assignment: CDR1 SGDLS and CDR2 YYNGEE. With 2 bases removed from V and 0 bases from J, the gap between germline ends came to 3 bases. This CDR3 contains 13 residues. This chain's CDR3 is CASSVDSGNTIYF. The CDR3 DNA follows: TGTGCCAGCAGCGTCGACTCTGGAAACACCATATATTTT.

The rearrangement joins TRBV10-3 to TRBJ2-5, with a possible D match to TRBD2 (7 bases). The CDR3 covers 16 residues. V dropped 3 bases and J dropped 10 bases, with 24 bases sitting between them. Germline values: CDR1 ENHRY, CDR2 SYGVKD. In DNA, the CDR3 is TGTGCCATCAGTGACCCACGGCGGGGGCCTCAAGGAGGCCAGTACTTC. Translating it yields CAISDPRRGPQGGQYF.